Following are 14 T cell receptor beta chains from one sample sequenced in a study of shared clonotypes between healthy human individuals (dated by TCRdb to the early 2020s). To prepare the library, the immunoSEQ multiplex PCR assay was applied. Imported from immuneACCESS, the table was reduced by TCRdb to in-frame sequences with V and J called. These copies leave out some clones; in studies compared against another copy, an unresolved V gene accounts for under half, and the cause of the remainder is not known. This sample lists some 900,000 clones; about three quarters were detected once. The ten top clones hold about 1.5% of the sample. Specimen: memory CD4+ T cells sorted from blood. The label giving this sample's cell subset or site can be read as: CD45RA-negative fraction. These receptors all come from a man aged 18 to 35 in good health.

The rearrangement joins TRBV5-4 to TRBJ2-1, with TRBD2 as a possible D gene (6 bases). CDR1 is SGHNT, CDR2 YYREEE, per germline (reference sequence). CDR3 size: 15 residues. With 3 bases removed from V and 6 bases from J, the gap between germline ends came to 16 bases. CDR3 amino acids: CASSSSVGSLNEQFF. The CDR3 DNA is TGTGCCAGCAGCTCCTCGGTCGGGAGTCTCAATGAGCAGTTCTTC.

This CDR3 is CASSETHLTGRRTQYF. CDR3 bases: TGTGCCAGCAGTGAAACCCACTTGACAGGCCGTAGGACCCAGTACTTC. The gene calls are TRBV2 and TRBJ2-5, with D possibly matching TRBD1 (6 bases). The germline V gene encodes CDR1 SNHLY and CDR2 FYNNEI. The V end was cut by 2 bases, the J end by 7 bases, with 20 bases between. The length of the CDR3 is 16 residues. The entire variable domain, with the rest obtained from reference TRBV2 and TRBJ2-5, is as follows: EPEVTQTPSHQVTQMGQEVILRCVPISNHLYFYWYRQILGQKVEFLVSFYNNEISEKSEIFDDQFSVERPDGSNFTLKIRSTKLEDSAMYFCASSETHLTGRRTQYFGPGTRLLVL.

The chain joins TRBV11-2 to TRBJ2-7, with 12 bases fitting TRBD1. Trimming removed 2 bases from V and 5 bases from J; junction bases left unmatched: 7. Germline V gene data show CDR1 as SGHAT and CDR2 as FQNNGV. The CDR3 spans 16 residues. CDR3 residues: CASSLFRGQGAHEQYF. CDR3 in DNA: TGTGCCAGCAGCTTATTTCGGGGACAGGGGGCCCACGAGCAGTACTTC.

The rearrangement joins TRBV11-3 to TRBJ2-1; 7 bases match TRBD2. The CDR3 consists of 14 residues. J gave up 4 bases and V 5 bases, and 5 bases lay outside the gene matches. The germline V gene encodes CDR1 SGHNT and CDR2 YENEEA. CDR3 DNA: TGTGCCAGCAGCCCCCGGGAGGCTTACAATGAGCAGTTCTTC. Encoded protein: CASSPREAYNEQFF.

This clone was recorded many times. The chain couples TRBV11-3 to TRBJ2-3; D call uncertain. With 1 base removed from V and 7 bases from J, the gap between germline ends came to 12 bases. The CDR3 is 14 amino acids. In germline, CDR1 is SGHNT, CDR2 YENEEA. The CDR3 here is CASSLAYQENTQYF. The CDR3 DNA sequence: TGTGCCAGCAGCTTAGCTTATCAGGAAAATACGCAGTATTTT.

The genes are TRBV7-2 and TRBJ1-2; D not resolved. CDR1 is SGHTA, CDR2 FQGNSA, per germline. With 3 bases removed from V and 7 bases from J, the gap between germline ends came to 18 bases. CDR3 size: 15 residues. CDR3 sequence (DNA): TGTGCCAGCAGCTTGGAGAACCCCATACTGTTTGGCTACACCTTC. It encodes CASSLENPILFGYTF.

The J gene is TRBJ2-3, the V gene TRBV5-1; D is unresolved. V lost 4 bases to trimming and J lost 1 base, with 13 bases between them. Germline V CDR1 and CDR2: SGHRS, YFSETQ. This CDR3 has 15 residues. The CDR3, as DNA: TGCGCCAGCAGCCTCGGACCCACCGGCACAGATACGCAGTATTTT. Its protein is CASSLGPTGTDTQYF.

The CDR3 DNA follows: TGTGCCAGCTCACCACCACAGCGGGGCTCCTACGAGCAGTACTTC. It codes for CASSPPQRGSYEQYF. The chain carries TRBV18 and TRBJ2-7; TRBD2 matches at 7 bases. V lost 0 bases, J lost 0 bases, and 2 bases stayed unmatched. The CDR3 contains 15 residues. Germline lookup yields CDR1 KGHSH and CDR2 LQKENI.

V usage is TRBV7-9 and J usage is TRBJ1-2; the match to TRBD1 covers 7 bases. The CDR3 has 15 residues. The trim removed 2 bases at V and 4 bases at J, leaving 7 bases unmatched. Germline V gene data show CDR1 as SEHNR and CDR2 as FQNEAQ (reference sequence). The CDR3 coding sequence is TGTGCCAGCAGCTTAAAAGGGGGCCCCTCCTATGGCTACACCTTC. This translates into CASSLKGGPSYGYTF.

This chain joins TRBV7-9 and TRBJ1-1; 7 nucleotides align to TRBD1. The CDR3 extends over 16 amino acids. The ends lost 4 bases at V and 1 base at J; junction bases unmatched: 9. The germline gives CDR1 SEHNR, CDR2 FQNEAQ (reference sequence). CDR3 sequence: CASSSGQAEANTEAFF. The CDR3 bases are TGTGCCAGCAGCTCCGGACAGGCCGAAGCGAACACTGAAGCTTTCTTT.

V and J are TRBV30 and TRBJ1-3; D call uncertain. Between the trimmed V and J ends, which lost 8 bases and 0 bases, there was a span of 17 bases. Germline-derived CDR1 and CDR2 are GTSNPN and SVGIG (reference sequence). The CDR3 totals 15 residues. CDR3 sequence reads: CAARGGQLSGNTIYF. Written as DNA, the CDR3 is TGTGCCGCTCGAGGAGGCCAACTCTCTGGAAACACCATATATTTT.

This clone was observed a few times. The chain employs TRBV30 and TRBJ1-6; D is unclear. CDR1 and CDR2 (germline): GTSNPN, SVGIG (reference sequence). This CDR3 region has 15 residues. V shed 8 bases and J shed 8 bases, with 22 bases lying between them. CDR3 nucleotides: TGTGCCCAATCAAGGAGAGGAGCAGTCGATTCACCCCTCCACTTT. Amino acids: CAQSRRGAVDSPLHF.

The J gene is TRBJ2-1, the V gene TRBV4-1, with D tentatively TRBD1 or TRBD2 (5 bases each). The CDR3 sequence is 14 residues long. Trimming left V 8 bases short and J 4 bases short, with 15 bases between. CDR1 MGHRA and CDR2 YSYEKL come from the germline V gene. The CDR3 reads CASRRDPGYNEQFF. The DNA for the CDR3 is TGCGCCAGCCGCCGGGACCCCGGTTACAATGAGCAGTTCTTC.

V gene TRBV29-1 combines with J gene TRBJ2-2; D gene unclear. Germline values: CDR1 SQVTM, CDR2 ANQGSEA. The CDR3 has 12 residues. V lost 8 bases and J lost 6, with 13 bases in between. The CDR3 DNA reads TGCAGCTCCTATGCACCGCCCGGGGAGCTGTTTTTT. Amino acid sequence: CSSYAPPGELFF.